The T cell receptor (beta chain) under discussion was sequenced for a study of cytomegalovirus exposure and HLA in healthy donors. Assay: immunoSEQ multiplex PCR; the TCRdb copy retains only in-frame clones and omits some. The table includes about 120,000 clones, about nine tenths detected once. This clone was seen only a few times. Additional DNA sequences in this sample encode the identical CDR3. The donors formed part of the roughly 120-subject validation cohort, distinct from the roughly 620-subject first cohort. The V end was cut by 1 base, the J end by 2 bases, with 8 bases between. Germline CDR1 reads SEHNR; CDR2 reads FQNEAQ (reference sequence). The CDR3 extends over 14 amino acids.

This rearrangement joins TRBV7-9 to TRBJ1-2, with TRBD1 as a possible D gene (6 bases). Sequenced: PBMCs. This receptor was taken from a young woman in good health and CMV-seronegative. CDR3 nucleotides: TGTGCCAGCAGCTTAGGTCAGGGGAACTATGGCTACACCTTC. It is translated as CASSLGQGNYGYTF.